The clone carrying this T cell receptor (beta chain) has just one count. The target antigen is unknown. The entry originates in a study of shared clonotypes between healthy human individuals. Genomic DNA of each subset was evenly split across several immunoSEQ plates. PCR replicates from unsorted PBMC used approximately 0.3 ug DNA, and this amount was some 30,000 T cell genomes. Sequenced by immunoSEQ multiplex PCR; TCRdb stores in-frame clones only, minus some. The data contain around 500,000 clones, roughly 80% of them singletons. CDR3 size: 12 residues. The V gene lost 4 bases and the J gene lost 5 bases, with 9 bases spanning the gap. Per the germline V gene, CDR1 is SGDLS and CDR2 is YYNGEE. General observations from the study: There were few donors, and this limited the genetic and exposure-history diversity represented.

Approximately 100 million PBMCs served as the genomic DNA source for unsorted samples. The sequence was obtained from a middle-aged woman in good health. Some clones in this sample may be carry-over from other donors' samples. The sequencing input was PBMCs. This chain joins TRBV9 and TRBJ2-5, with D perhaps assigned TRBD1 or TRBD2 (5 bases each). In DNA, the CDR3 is TGTGCCAGCAGCTCGAGGGGTGAGACCCAGTACTTC. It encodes CASSSRGETQYF.